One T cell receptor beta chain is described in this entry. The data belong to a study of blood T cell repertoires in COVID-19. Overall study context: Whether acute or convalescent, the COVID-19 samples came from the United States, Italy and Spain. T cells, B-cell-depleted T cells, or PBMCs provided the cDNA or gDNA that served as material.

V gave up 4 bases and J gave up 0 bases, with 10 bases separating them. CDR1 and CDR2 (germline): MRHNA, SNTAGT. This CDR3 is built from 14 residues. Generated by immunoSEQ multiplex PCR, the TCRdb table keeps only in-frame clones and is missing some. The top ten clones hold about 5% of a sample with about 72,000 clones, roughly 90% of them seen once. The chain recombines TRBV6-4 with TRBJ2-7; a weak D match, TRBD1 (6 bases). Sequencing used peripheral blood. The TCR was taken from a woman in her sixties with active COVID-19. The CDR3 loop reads CASSAGDISYEQYF. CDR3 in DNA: TGTGCCAGCAGTGCAGGGGACATCTCCTACGAGCAGTACTTC.